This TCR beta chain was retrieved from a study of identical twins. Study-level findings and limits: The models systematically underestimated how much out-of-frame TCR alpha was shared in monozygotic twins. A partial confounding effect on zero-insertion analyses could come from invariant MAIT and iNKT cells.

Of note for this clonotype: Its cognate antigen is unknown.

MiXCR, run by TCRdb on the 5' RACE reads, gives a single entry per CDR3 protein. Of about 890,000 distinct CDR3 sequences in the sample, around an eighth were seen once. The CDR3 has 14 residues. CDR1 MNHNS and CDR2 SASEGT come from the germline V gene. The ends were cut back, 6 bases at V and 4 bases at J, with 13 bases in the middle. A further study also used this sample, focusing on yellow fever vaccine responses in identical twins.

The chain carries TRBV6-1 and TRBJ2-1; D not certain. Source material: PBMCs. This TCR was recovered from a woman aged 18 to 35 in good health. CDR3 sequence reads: CASSPLVSYNEQFF. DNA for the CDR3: TGTGCCAGCAGCCCCCTTGTAAGTTACAATGAGCAGTTCTTC.